One and the same sample provided the 15 T cell receptor beta chains below, sequenced in a study of blood T cell repertoires in COVID-19. Sequencing was performed with immunoSEQ multiplex PCR; in TCRdb, only in-frame clones are kept and a portion is missing. This repertoire shows roughly 320,000 clones, 90% found once; its top ten account for just under 6.5%. Sequenced sample: peripheral blood. Receptors were obtained from a woman between 50 and 59 years old with COVID-19, enrolled during active disease.

J is TRBJ1-5 and V is TRBV2, with D hard to call. Germline assignment: CDR1 SNHLY and CDR2 FYNNEI. Trimming took off 0 bases at V and 6 bases at J, with 3 bases between the two ends. The CDR3 spans 12 residues. CDR3 nucleotide sequence: TGTGCCAGCAGTGAAGCCCGTCAGCCCCAGCATTTT. Encoded protein: CASSEARQPQHF.

This chain links TRBV5-8 with TRBJ1-5, with unresolved D. The CDR3 sequence is 14 residues long. With 4 bases removed from V and 9 bases from J, the gap between germline ends came to 17 bases. Germline assignment: CDR1 SGHTS and CDR2 YDEGEE. CDR3 in DNA: TGTGCCAGCAGCAGCGGGCCGGCTGAGAGGCCCCAGCATTTT. Translated, it gives CASSSGPAERPQHF. The full variable domain, with the rest looked up from reference TRBV5-8 and TRBJ1-5, is EAGVTQSPTHLIKTRGQQATLRCSPISGHTSVYWYQQALGLGLQFLLWYDEGEERNRGNFPPRFSGRQFPNYSSELNVNALELEDSALYLCASSSGPAERPQHFGDGTRLSIL.

The chain recombines TRBV5-8 with TRBJ2-3; 8 nucleotides match TRBD1. Germline V gene lookup returns CDR1 SGHTS and CDR2 YDEGEE. V was pared by 1 base and J by 0 bases, with 1 base of the junction left unmatched. This CDR3 is 15 amino acids long. The CDR3: CASSLRQGSTDTQYF. The CDR3 DNA sequence: TGTGCCAGCAGCTTGAGACAGGGGAGCACAGATACGCAGTATTTT. The full variable domain, completed using reference TRBV5-8 and TRBJ2-3, is EAGVTQSPTHLIKTRGQQATLRCSPISGHTSVYWYQQALGLGLQFLLWYDEGEERNRGNFPPRFSGRQFPNYSSELNVNALELEDSALYLCASSLRQGSTDTQYFGPGTRLTVL.

V usage is TRBV5-1 and J usage is TRBJ2-3; 7 nucleotides align to TRBD2. V lost 2 bases and J lost 5; bases outside the gene matches: 11. Germline V CDR1 and CDR2: SGHRS, YFSETQ. The CDR3 sequence is 16 residues long. The CDR3 here is CASSFELASGKDTQYF. CDR3 nucleotide sequence: TGCGCCAGCAGCTTCGAATTGGCTAGCGGAAAAGATACGCAGTATTTT.

The V call is TRBV30, the J call TRBJ1-5; D ambiguous. Per the germline V gene, CDR1 is GTSNPN and CDR2 is SVGIG (reference sequence). V was cut by 0 bases and J by 1 base, with 10 bases left in between. The CDR3 runs to 15 residues. The CDR3 DNA reads TGTGCCTGGAGTGTTTACAGTAAAAGCAATCAGCCCCAGCATTTT. This sequence encodes CAWSVYSKSNQPQHF.

This chain joins TRBV19 and TRBJ1-1; D gene uncertain. V lost 3 bases, J lost 6 bases, and 5 bases lay in between. The CDR3 consists of 11 residues. Germline CDR1 LNHDA, CDR2 SQIVND (reference sequence). The CDR3 nucleotides are TGTGCCAGTAGTATGAGTTCTGAAGCTTTCTTT. Translation gives CASSMSSEAFF.

V and J are TRBV18 and TRBJ2-1; tentative D call: TRBD2 (5 bases). The CDR3 loop spans 15 amino acids. The V gene lost 2 bases and the J gene lost 1 base, with 9 bases spanning the gap. In germline, CDR1 is KGHSH, CDR2 LQKENI. CDR3 bases: TGTGCCAGCTCACCAAATCGGGAATCCTACAATGAGCAGTTCTTC. Its translation: CASSPNRESYNEQFF.

The rearrangement uses TRBV6-6 and TRBJ1-2; D gene unclear. The V gene lost 2 bases and the J gene lost 8 bases, with 9 bases spanning the gap. The CDR3 is 12 amino acids. Germline CDR1 MNHNY, CDR2 SVGAGI (reference sequence). The CDR3, as DNA: TGTGCCAGCAGTTACGAGGCATCCGGCTACACCTTC. Translating it yields CASSYEASGYTF.

This clone has only a few counts. The V gene is TRBV5-4, the J gene TRBJ2-2; D is possibly TRBD1 (6 bases). Germline CDR1 reads SGHNT; CDR2 reads YYREEE (reference sequence). V was clipped by 4 bases and J by 4 bases, with 14 bases between them. The CDR3 covers 15 residues. The CDR3 coding sequence is TGTGCCAGCAGCCAAGGGGGTAGAATCACCGGGGAGCTGTTTTTT. Amino acid sequence: CASSQGGRITGELFF.

The chain links TRBV5-1 to TRBJ1-2; TRBD1 might be the D (5 bases). The CDR3 has 18 residues. Per germline, CDR1 SGHRS and CDR2 YFSETQ. Deletions cut 0 bases from V and 4 bases from J, with 22 bases between. Written as DNA, the CDR3 is TGCGCCAGCAGCTTGGGGGGCTCACTGCGGGGAGCCTCCTATGGCTACACCTTC. It yields the protein CASSLGGSLRGASYGYTF.

This clone has more than one count but fewer than ten. The CDR3 sequence: CASSLFGQPQHF. Written as DNA, the CDR3 is TGTGCCAGCAGCTTATTCGGTCAGCCCCAGCATTTT. The chain is built from TRBV5-6 and TRBJ1-5; D remains ambiguous. The ends were cut back, 2 bases at V and 6 bases at J, with 6 bases in the middle. CDR3 length: 12 residues. The V gene's germline CDR1 is SGHDT and CDR2 YYEEEE.

The genes are TRBV2 and TRBJ2-6; the match to TRBD2 covers 12 bases. In germline, CDR1 is SNHLY, CDR2 FYNNEI. Losses at the gene ends were 7 bases for V and 1 base for J; bases not matched to a gene: 17. The CDR3 is made up of 21 amino acids. This CDR3 reads CASTIRGPTSGSASGANVLTF. As DNA, the CDR3 is TGTGCCAGCACCATACGGGGCCCGACTAGCGGGAGTGCTTCTGGGGCCAACGTCCTGACTTTC.

The sample holds a few counts of this clone. The rearrangement uses TRBV30 and TRBJ1-1, with a weak D call TRBD1 (5 bases). The CDR3 loop spans 16 amino acids. Deletions cut 0 bases from V and 0 bases from J, with 14 bases between. The V gene's germline CDR1 is GTSNPN and CDR2 SVGIG (reference sequence). CDR3 sequence (DNA): TGTGCCTGGAGTGTACCAGGTCCAGGGCTGAACACTGAAGCTTTCTTT. It yields the protein CAWSVPGPGLNTEAFF.

This chain joins TRBV19 and TRBJ2-7; D perhaps matches TRBD1 (6 bases). The CDR3 is 13 amino acids. The V end was cut by 6 bases, the J end by 5 bases, with 14 bases between. The germline V gene encodes CDR1 LNHDA and CDR2 SQIVND (reference sequence). This CDR3 reads CASRNGRGHEQYF. The CDR3 DNA reads TGTGCCAGTAGGAACGGCAGGGGCCACGAGCAGTACTTC.

J is TRBJ2-7 and V is TRBV10-3; 14 bases map to TRBD2. Per the germline V gene, CDR1 is ENHRY and CDR2 is SYGVKD. The J segment lost 6 bases and the V segment lost 6 bases, leaving 7 bases of the junction unmatched. CDR3 length: 15 amino acids. This chain's CDR3 is CAISPGTSGSREQYF. The CDR3, as DNA: TGTGCCATCAGCCCCGGGACTAGCGGGAGCCGCGAGCAGTACTTC.